This TCR beta chain comes out of a study of shared clonotypes between healthy human individuals. With V trimmed by 5 bases and J by 9 bases, 14 bases remained unmatched. The CDR3 contains 15 residues. Germline CDR1 SGHNT, CDR2 YYREEE (reference sequence). Study outcomes and limitations: Collection of samples was limited to blood; tissue repertoires likely differ.

Notes on this clone: Its antigen is unknown.

The table came from immunoSEQ multiplex PCR; TCRdb's copy has only in-frame clones and leaves some out. Of roughly 500,000 clones in the sample, almost 80% were seen once. Specimen: PBMCs. The sequence was obtained from a middle-aged woman in good health. Some clones in this sample may be carry-over from other donors' samples. The chain uses TRBV5-4 and TRBJ2-1; 7 nucleotides match TRBD1. The CDR3 spells CASRLTGAAPSEQFF. The CDR3 DNA is TGTGCCAGCAGACTAACAGGGGCCGCTCCCAGTGAGCAGTTCTTC.